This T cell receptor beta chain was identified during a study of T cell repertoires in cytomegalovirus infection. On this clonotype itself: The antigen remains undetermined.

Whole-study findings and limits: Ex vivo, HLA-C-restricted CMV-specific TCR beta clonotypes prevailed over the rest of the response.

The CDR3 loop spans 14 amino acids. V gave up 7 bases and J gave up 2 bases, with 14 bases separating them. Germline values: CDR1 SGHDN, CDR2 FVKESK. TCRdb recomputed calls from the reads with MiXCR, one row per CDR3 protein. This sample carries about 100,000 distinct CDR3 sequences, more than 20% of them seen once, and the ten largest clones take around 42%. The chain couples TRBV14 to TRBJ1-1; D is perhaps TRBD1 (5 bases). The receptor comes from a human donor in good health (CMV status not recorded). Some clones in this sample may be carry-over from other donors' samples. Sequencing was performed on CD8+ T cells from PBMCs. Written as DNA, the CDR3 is TGTGCCAGCACCAGATCAGGGCTAAACACTGAAGCTTTCTTT. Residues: CASTRSGLNTEAFF. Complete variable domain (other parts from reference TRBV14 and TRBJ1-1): EAGVTQFPSHSVIEKGQTVTLRCDPISGHDNLYWYRRVMGKEIKFLLHFVKESKQDESGMPNNRFLAERTGGTYSTLKVQPAELEDSGVYFCASTRSGLNTEAFFGQGTRLTVV.